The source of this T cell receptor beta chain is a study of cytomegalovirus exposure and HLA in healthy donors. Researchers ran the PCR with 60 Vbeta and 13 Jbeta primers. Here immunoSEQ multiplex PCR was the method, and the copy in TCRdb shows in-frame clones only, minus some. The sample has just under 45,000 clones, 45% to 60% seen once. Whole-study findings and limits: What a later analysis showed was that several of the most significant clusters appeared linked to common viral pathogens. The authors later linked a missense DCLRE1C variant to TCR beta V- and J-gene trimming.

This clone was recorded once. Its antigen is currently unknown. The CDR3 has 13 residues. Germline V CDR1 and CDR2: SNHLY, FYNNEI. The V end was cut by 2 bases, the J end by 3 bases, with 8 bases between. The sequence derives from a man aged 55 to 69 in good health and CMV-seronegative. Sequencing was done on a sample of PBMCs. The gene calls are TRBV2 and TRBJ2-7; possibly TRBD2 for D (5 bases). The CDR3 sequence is CASSELANYEQYF. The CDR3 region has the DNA TGTGCCAGCAGTGAACTAGCCAACTACGAGCAGTACTTC.